This T cell receptor (beta chain) was obtained from a study of neurological immune-mediated disorders. General study points: None of the CDR3 amino acid sequences of expanded clones recurred across subjects, suggesting private repertoires in all groups.

Trimming took 3 bases from V and 0 from J, leaving 9 bases between them. Per the germline V gene, CDR1 is DFQATT and CDR2 is SNEGSKA (reference sequence). The CDR3 is 13 residues long. The time point was: longitudinal time-point 2. This clonotype was observed many times. Its antigen is currently unknown. TCRdb re-called the 5' RACE reads with MiXCR, one entry per CDR3 protein. The data hold roughly 60,000 distinct CDR3 sequences, with more than 9.5% observed a single time. The receptor was isolated from a man aged 25 to 40 in good health. Sample: PBMCs. This rearrangement joins TRBV20-1 to TRBJ2-7; the D is unclear. CDR3 protein: CSASGYSSYEQYF. The CDR3 DNA follows: TGCAGTGCTAGCGGATACAGCTCCTACGAGCAGTACTTC.